Following are 28 T cell receptor beta chains from one sample sequenced in a study of blood T cell repertoires in COVID-19. Generated by immunoSEQ multiplex PCR, the TCRdb table keeps only in-frame clones and is missing some. There are approximately 310,000 clones in the sample; approximately 85% occur only once, and more than 2% lies in the top ten. The sequenced sample was PBMCs or T cells enriched from blood (not recorded which). These TCRs come from a man younger than 40 who had recovered from COVID-19.

The chain links TRBV19 to TRBJ1-5; D not resolved. The CDR3 contains 17 residues. V shed 2 bases and J shed 1 base, with 15 bases lying between them. Germline values: CDR1 LNHDA, CDR2 SQIVND (reference sequence). CDR3 residues: CASSINGMDLSNQPQHF. CDR3 bases: TGTGCCAGTAGTATAAACGGGATGGACCTGAGCAATCAGCCCCAGCATTTT. Combining the CDR3 with reference TRBV19 and TRBJ1-5 gives the whole variable domain DGGITQSPKYLFRKEGQNVTLSCEQNLNHDAMYWYRQDPGQGLRLIYYSQIVNDFQKGDIAEGYSVSREKKESFPLTVTSAQKNPTAFYLCASSINGMDLSNQPQHFGDGTRLSIL.

V is TRBV4-2 and J is TRBJ2-7, with 9 bases aligning to TRBD1. Per the germline V gene, CDR1 is LGHNA and CDR2 is YNFKEQ. The V segment lost 4 bases and the J segment 3 bases; nucleotides outside the gene matches: 7. CDR3 length: 15 residues. CDR3 DNA sequence: TGTGCCAGCAGCCTTCAGACAGGGGGGCACTACGAGCAGTACTTC. It specifies CASSLQTGGHYEQYF.

This rearrangement joins TRBV6-5 to TRBJ1-1; a possible D gene is TRBD1 (5 bases). Deletions cut 5 bases from V and 9 bases from J, with 13 bases between. There are 12 residues in the CDR3. The germline V gene has CDR1 MNHEY and CDR2 SVGAGI. The CDR3 DNA follows: TGTGCCAGCAGTCATGGACAAGGTCAAGCTTTCTTT. Protein sequence: CASSHGQGQAFF.

The chain uses TRBV29-1 and TRBJ2-1; D not certain. Germline V gene data show CDR1 as SQVTM and CDR2 as ANQGSEA. With 3 bases removed from V and 4 bases from J, the gap between germline ends came to 7 bases. The CDR3 loop spans 12 amino acids. CDR3 loop: CSVESKYNEQFF. In DNA, the CDR3 is TGCAGCGTTGAGTCCAAATACAATGAGCAGTTCTTC.

This clone has just one count. The chain is built from TRBV15 and TRBJ2-3; D possibly corresponds to TRBD1 (8 bases). Trimming took off 1 base at V and 4 bases at J, with 18 bases between the two ends. The length of the CDR3 is 17 residues. Germline CDR1 reads LNHNV; CDR2 reads YYDKDF (reference sequence). The CDR3 region is CATSRVRTGRVPDTQYF. The CDR3, as DNA: TGTGCCACCAGCAGAGTTCGGACAGGGAGGGTCCCAGATACGCAGTATTTT.

The chain links TRBV6-4 to TRBJ2-3; TRBD2 matches at 10 bases. V shed 6 bases, J shed 6 bases, and the junction held 6 bases outside the gene matches. This CDR3 has 14 residues. Germline V gene data show CDR1 as MRHNA and CDR2 as SNTAGT. CDR3 nucleotide sequence: TGTGCCAGCAGCCCCGGACTAGCGGTGGATACGCAGTATTTT. Protein sequence: CASSPGLAVDTQYF.

The genes are TRBV27 and TRBJ2-2; 7 bases agree with TRBD1. V shed 7 bases, J shed 1 base, and the junction held 6 bases outside the gene matches. The CDR3 runs to 15 residues. CDR1 and CDR2 (germline): MNHEY, SMNVEV (reference sequence). CDR3 sequence reads: CASKPGGRNTGELFF. The CDR3 DNA reads TGTGCCAGCAAGCCAGGGGGACGGAACACCGGGGAGCTGTTTTTT.

The J gene is TRBJ1-2, the V gene TRBV2; 9 nucleotides agree with TRBD1. Per germline, CDR1 SNHLY and CDR2 FYNNEI. The CDR3 has 14 residues. V was clipped by 7 bases and J by 4 bases; unmatched bases: 7. The CDR3 bases are TGTGCCAGCACCCGGGACAGGGAGGCCTATGGCTACACCTTC. Amino acid sequence: CASTRDREAYGYTF.

This clone was seen a single time. The chain combines TRBV20-1 with TRBJ1-1; no definite D call. Trimming cost V 0 bases and J 11 bases, with 10 bases left between them. This CDR3 contains 11 residues. Looked up from germline, CDR1 is DFQATT and CDR2 is SNEGSKA (reference sequence). The chain's CDR3 is CSARDSLEAFF. The CDR3 coding sequence is TGCAGTGCTAGAGATTCCCTGGAGGCTTTCTTT.

The V and J genes are TRBV25-1 and TRBJ1-4, with no clear D. Germline lookup yields CDR1 MGHDK and CDR2 SYGVNS. The CDR3 length is 17 residues. V lost 3 bases to trimming and J lost 0 bases, with 14 bases between them. The CDR3 DNA sequence: TGTGCCAGCAGTGAGGTAGCGGGGTTTGCAACTAATGAAAAACTGTTTTTT. This codes for CASSEVAGFATNEKLFF.

This chain joins TRBV10-3 and TRBJ1-3, with D uncertain. This CDR3 region has 17 residues. Trimming pared 5 bases from V and 0 bases from J, leaving 17 bases between. The germline CDR1 and CDR2 sequences are ENHRY and SYGVKD. DNA for the CDR3: TGTGCCATCAGTTTGAGCGGGTGGGGAATCTCTGGAAACACCATATATTTT. This gives the protein CAISLSGWGISGNTIYF.

This rearrangement joins TRBV7-2 to TRBJ2-1, with 9 bases lining up with TRBD2. CDR1 is SGHTA, CDR2 FQGNSA, per germline. The V segment lost 1 base and the J segment 0 bases; nucleotides outside the gene matches: 7. The CDR3 runs to 18 residues. CDR3 protein: CASSLVAGGRSSYNEQFF. CDR3 DNA: TGTGCCAGCAGCTTAGTTGCGGGGGGGCGTAGCTCCTACAATGAGCAGTTCTTC.

This chain joins TRBV7-2 and TRBJ2-1; 7 bases are shared with TRBD1. The CDR3 has 15 amino acids. Germline loops: CDR1 SGHTA, CDR2 FQGNSA. With 3 bases clipped from V and 6 bases from J, the junction kept 8 bases outside the gene matches. The CDR3 sequence is CASSLGQTTLNEQFF. CDR3 bases: TGTGCCAGCAGCTTGGGACAGACCACCCTCAATGAGCAGTTCTTC.

V gene TRBV30 combines with J gene TRBJ1-1; 8 bases map to TRBD1. Unmatched junction bases numbered 9, after V lost 5 bases and J lost 7 bases. Germline V gene sequence: CDR1 GTSNPN, CDR2 SVGIG (reference sequence). The CDR3 has 13 residues. The CDR3: CAWAGQVSGEAFF. As DNA, the CDR3 is TGTGCCTGGGCGGGACAGGTTTCAGGTGAAGCTTTCTTT.

The V gene is TRBV27, the J gene TRBJ1-5; no reliable D call. Germline V CDR1 and CDR2: MNHEY, SMNVEV (reference sequence). There are 14 residues in the CDR3. V was trimmed by 6 bases and J by 1 base, leaving 10 bases between them. CDR3 nucleotides: TGTGCCAGCAGGGCGACGGGAAGCAATCAGCCCCAGCATTTT. Residues: CASRATGSNQPQHF.

The CDR3 nucleotides read TGTGCCAGCAGCCCGCACTCGGTGGAGGGAATAGTCCCGATAGATACGCAGTATTTT. This gives the protein CASSPHSVEGIVPIDTQYF. The V gene is TRBV7-9, the J gene TRBJ2-3, with D perhaps matching TRBD2 (6 bases). Trimming shortened V by 5 bases and J by 5 bases, and 29 bases separated the two germline ends. There are 19 residues in the CDR3. Germline CDR1 reads SEHNR; CDR2 reads FQNEAQ (reference sequence).

V is TRBV24-1 and J is TRBJ2-5, with D tentatively TRBD2 (6 bases). V lost 4 bases to trimming and J lost 2 bases, with 13 bases between them. The CDR3 totals 15 residues. The V gene's germline CDR1 is KGHDR and CDR2 SFDVKD. The CDR3 sequence: CATSDPGLLQETQYF. CDR3 DNA sequence: TGTGCCACCAGTGACCCTGGACTACTACAAGAGACCCAGTACTTC.

DNA for the CDR3: TGCAGCGGTGGACAGGGAAGGCAAGAGACCCAGTACTTC. It translates to CSGGQGRQETQYF. The V and J genes are TRBV29-1 and TRBJ2-5; 8 nucleotides line up with TRBD1. The CDR3 loop spans 13 amino acids. CDR1 SQVTM and CDR2 ANQGSEA come from the germline V gene. J gave up 2 bases and V 7 bases, and 6 bases lay outside the gene matches.

The chain combines TRBV19 with TRBJ1-6; D uncertain. V was cut by 5 bases and J by 7 bases, with 12 bases left in between. The CDR3 is 14 residues long. Germline V lookup: CDR1 LNHDA, CDR2 SQIVND (reference sequence). CDR3 in amino acids: CASSPGVLNSPLHF. The CDR3 nucleotides read TGTGCCAGTAGTCCGGGTGTGTTGAATTCACCCCTCCACTTT.

The chain joins TRBV27 to TRBJ1-1, with D perhaps TRBD1 (5 bases). The CDR3 contains 14 residues. The V gene's germline CDR1 is MNHEY and CDR2 SMNVEV (reference sequence). V lost 1 base and J lost 3, with 9 bases in between. CDR3 nucleotide sequence: TGTGCCAGCAGTTTATACGGGGGGGACACTGAAGCTTTCTTT. Translating gives CASSLYGGDTEAFF.

V is TRBV6-5 and J is TRBJ1-2; no clear D gene. Germline values: CDR1 MNHEY, CDR2 SVGAGI. The CDR3 consists of 13 residues. Between the trimmed V and J ends, which lost 6 bases and 8 bases, there was a span of 16 bases. CDR3 bases: TGTGCCAGCAGACAGCTCCCAGAACGGGGCTACACCTTC. This encodes CASRQLPERGYTF.

The chain joins TRBV4-1 to TRBJ1-1; D call uncertain. The germline CDR1 and CDR2 sequences are MGHRA and YSYEKL. The CDR3 covers 14 residues. Trimming left V 5 bases short and J 0 bases short, with 10 bases between. This CDR3 reads CASSYDIMNTEAFF. CDR3 coding DNA: TGCGCCAGCAGCTATGACATCATGAACACTGAAGCTTTCTTT.

V usage is TRBV19 and J usage is TRBJ2-1, with TRBD2 as a possible D gene (5 bases). With 5 bases removed from V and 9 bases from J, the gap between germline ends came to 17 bases. Per germline, CDR1 LNHDA and CDR2 SQIVND (reference sequence). The CDR3 runs to 14 residues. CDR3 in DNA: TGTGCCAGTAGTGGGCATCGGGATTACGCTGAGCAGTTCTTC. The encoded protein is CASSGHRDYAEQFF.

This clone was picked up a small number of times. The V call is TRBV7-9, the J call TRBJ2-5; D not resolved. V was cut by 5 bases and J by 1 base, with 11 bases left in between. The CDR3 runs 14 residues. CDR1 and CDR2 from the germline V gene are SEHNR and FQNEAQ (reference sequence). This CDR3 is CASSRAEAQETQYF. In DNA form, the CDR3 reads TGTGCCAGCAGCAGGGCAGAGGCCCAAGAGACCCAGTACTTC.

V and J are TRBV6-2 or TRBV6-3 and TRBJ2-7, with 12 bases aligning to TRBD1. The germline gives CDR1 MNHEY, CDR2 SVGEGT. CDR3 length: 15 residues. V lost 5 bases, J lost 6 bases, and 8 bases stayed unmatched. CDR3 loop: CASSQTGTGGSEQYF. The CDR3 DNA is TGTGCCAGCAGTCAAACCGGGACAGGGGGCTCCGAGCAGTACTTC.

The chain is built from TRBV6-5 and TRBJ1-2, with D maybe TRBD1 (6 bases). Looked up from germline, CDR1 is MNHEY and CDR2 is SVGAGI. The V gene lost 4 bases and the J gene lost 0 bases, with 15 bases spanning the gap. The CDR3 has 16 amino acids. CDR3: CASSSPQGLANYGYTF. The CDR3 DNA reads as TGTGCCAGCAGTTCCCCACAGGGTTTGGCTAACTATGGCTACACCTTC.

On this clone: Sequence at one end of the junction differs from germline and may be a read error. The chain carries TRBV12-3 or TRBV12-4 and TRBJ2-1; D uncertain. The CDR3 consists of 11 residues. CDR3 amino acids: CASSLAEVPIF. CDR3 nucleotides: TGTGCCAGCAGTTTAGCCGAGGTTCCCATCTTC.

The J gene is TRBJ1-5, the V gene TRBV2; D perhaps matches TRBD1 (6 bases). The CDR3 is made up of 14 amino acids. Between the trimmed V and J ends, which lost 4 bases and 4 bases, there was a span of 11 bases. Germline lookup yields CDR1 SNHLY and CDR2 FYNNEI. In DNA, the CDR3 is TGTGCCAGCAGTGGGGGGCAGCTTAATCAGCCCCAGCATTTT. It is translated as CASSGGQLNQPQHF.